Listed below are T cell receptor beta chains from one sample, sequenced in a study of beta chain features in type 1 diabetes. Measured with immunoSEQ multiplex PCR; TCRdb has only the in-frame clones, and not every one. The table includes 200,000 to 250,000 clones, about 10% detected once. The sequenced sample consisted of naive CD4+ T cells from blood. Receptor source: a woman under 30 in good health. CDR3s include the opening cysteine and the closing phenylalanine or tryptophan. The D gene is left open where the match is weak. Size is stated for part of the rows, as once, few or many counts, or as a class when the clone is expanded.

j_call | clone_size | v_call | d_call | cdr3_nt | cdr3_aa
TRBJ2-3 | few | TRBV30 | - | TGTGCCTGGAGTGTACTCCTGGATACGCAGTATTTT | CAWSVLLDTQYF
TRBJ1-1 | - | TRBV6-5 | TRBD1 | TGTGCCAGCAGCCGACAGGGGTTATTCACTGAAGCTTTCTTT | CASSRQGLFTEAFF
TRBJ1-5 | few | TRBV19 | TRBD1 | TGTGCCAGTAGTACGGACAGGGGGCACGGCAATCAGCCCCAGCATTTT | CASSTDRGHGNQPQHF
TRBJ2-7 | few | TRBV6-6 | - | TGTGCCAGCAGTTACTCAAAGACAGGCCCCTCGGACGAGCAGTACTTC | CASSYSKTGPSDEQYF
TRBJ2-7 | few | TRBV6-5 | - | TGTGCCAGCGGAACGGGAGAGCAGTACTTC | CASGTGEQYF
TRBJ2-7 | many | TRBV29-1 | TRBD2 | TGCAGCGCTAGCGGATCCTACGAGCAGTACTTC | CSASGSYEQYF
TRBJ1-2 | many | TRBV9 | TRBD1 | TGTGCCAGCAGCGTAGTGGAGGGGGCCGGCTACACCTTC | CASSVVEGAGYTF
TRBJ2-7 | - | TRBV6-1 | - | TGTGCCAGCCGGACATCTTCCTACGAGCAGTACTTC | CASRTSSYEQYF
TRBJ2-1 | few | TRBV30 | - | TGTGCCTGGAGTGGGGGGCCATCCTACAATGAGCAGTTCTTC | CAWSGGPSYNEQFF
TRBJ1-3 | few | TRBV13 | - | TGTGCCAGCAGCTTATTTGGGGCTTTCTCTGGAAACACCATATATTTT | CASSLFGAFSGNTIYF
TRBJ2-5 | few | TRBV5-4 | TRBD1 | TGTGCCAGCAGCTCGACCAAGACAGGGCAAGAGACCCAGTACTTC | CASSSTKTGQETQYF
TRBJ1-5 | - | TRBV28 | - | TGTGCCAGCAGCCTCTGGTCGGGTGTCGGCAATCAGCCCCAGCATTTT | CASSLWSGVGNQPQHF
TRBJ1-3 | - | TRBV30 | TRBD1 | TGTGCCTGGACCCCGGGACAGGGCACAATGGCTGGAAACACCATATATTTT | CAWTPGQGTMAGNTIYF
TRBJ2-5 | - | TRBV7-9 | - | TGTGCCAGCAGCCCTGCTAGCGAAGAGACCCAGTACTTC | CASSPASEETQYF
TRBJ1-1 | few | TRBV30 | - | TGTGCCTGGAGTGCGATCGAAAGGGGAAACACTGAAGCTTTCTTT | CAWSAIERGNTEAFF
TRBJ2-6 | - | TRBV5-4 | - | TGTGCCAGCAGCTTGCGGAGCACTGGGGCCAACGTCCTGACTTTC | CASSLRSTGANVLTF
TRBJ2-1 | - | TRBV27 | TRBD2 | TGTGCCAGCAGAACTCTAGCGGGAGAGAGATCGGAGCAGTTCTTC | CASRTLAGERSEQFF
TRBJ2-7 | few | TRBV10-3 | TRBD1 | TGTGCCATCACTACGGACAGGTTGGGGTGGGAGCAGTACTTC | CAITTDRLGWEQYF
TRBJ2-1 | few | TRBV7-9 | - | TGTGCCAGCAGCTTAGCTAGCGGCCCTGCTGAGCAGTTCTTC | CASSLASGPAEQFF
TRBJ1-3 | few | TRBV5-1 | - | TGCGCCAGCAATGATGTGTCGCAGGGTGGAAACACCATATATTTT | CASNDVSQGGNTIYF
TRBJ1-1 | - | TRBV12-5 | - | TGTGCTAGTGGTTCCACGGGTCGGACTGAAGCTTTCTTT | CASGSTGRTEAFF
TRBJ2-5 | - | TRBV7-9 | TRBD1 | TGTGCCAGCAGCTTGAGGACAGGGGACCCAGGGACCCAGTACTTC | CASSLRTGDPGTQYF
TRBJ2-7 | few | TRBV4-2 | TRBD2 | TGTGCCAGCAGCCAAGAAAACGGGAGGGCCTACGAGCAGTACTTC | CASSQENGRAYEQYF
TRBJ2-5 | - | TRBV5-1 | - | TGCGCCAGCAGCTTGGCAGTTGACCCCCGGGTCCAAGAGACCCAGTACTTC | CASSLAVDPRVQETQYF
TRBJ2-7 | - | TRBV30 | TRBD1 | TGTGCCTGGACAAGACAGGGGGTGTGGTACGAGCAGTACTTC | CAWTRQGVWYEQYF
TRBJ1-2 | - | TRBV2 | TRBD1 | TGTGCCAGCAAGAGACAGGGGGAGGACTATGGCTACACCTTC | CASKRQGEDYGYTF
TRBJ2-5 | - | TRBV2 | TRBD1 | TGTGCCAGCAGTGTGGGGACAGGGGTAGAGACCCAGTACTTC | CASSVGTGVETQYF
TRBJ2-1 | - | TRBV7-6 | TRBD2 | TGTGCCAGCAGCTCCCCGACTAGCGGGGTAACACGCTCCTACAATGAGCAGTTCTTC | CASSSPTSGVTRSYNEQFF
TRBJ2-4 | - | TRBV18 | - | TGTGCCAGCTCACCAGCCCGGGACTCAGTAGCCAAAAACATTCAGTACTTC | CASSPARDSVAKNIQYF
TRBJ2-4 | - | TRBV5-6 | - | TGTGCCAGCAGCTTGGACAGGGTAAACATTCAGTACTTC | CASSLDRVNIQYF
TRBJ1-1 | few | TRBV29-1 | - | TGCAGCGCGAGATATCGAGCGGCGGTGAACACTGAAGCTTTCTTT | CSARYRAAVNTEAFF
TRBJ2-3 | - | TRBV7-9 | TRBD2 | TGTGCCAGCAGCATGCTAGCGGGAAAACACACAGATACGCAGTATTTT | CASSMLAGKHTDTQYF
TRBJ2-5 | - | TRBV2 | TRBD2 | TGTGCCAGCAGTGATGGCGGGAGGGCCGCGGAGACCCAGTACTTC | CASSDGGRAAETQYF
TRBJ1-1 | - | TRBV7-6 | - | TGTGCCAGCAGCTTAGGTGGTATCAGCGTGGAAGCTTTCTTT | CASSLGGISVEAFF
TRBJ2-1 | - | TRBV5-1 | TRBD1 | TGCGCCAGCAGCTCCATCGGGCCAGGGGGTTACAATGAGCAGTTCTTC | CASSSIGPGGYNEQFF
TRBJ2-1 | few | TRBV2 | - | TGTGCCAGCAGTGAATCCAGGGCTGGTAATGAGCAGTTCTTC | CASSESRAGNEQFF
TRBJ2-7 | - | TRBV5-1 | TRBD1 | TGCGCCAGCAGCTCCGGGACAGGGGGCTCCTACGAGCAGTACTTC | CASSSGTGGSYEQYF
TRBJ2-3 | - | TRBV5-1 | TRBD2 | TGCGCCAGCAGCCAATGGACTAGCGGGAGACGGACAGATACGCAGTATTTT | CASSQWTSGRRTDTQYF